This T cell receptor beta chain comes out of a study of human T cells and chemical hapten exposure. For the study at large: Patients additionally received therapeutic doses of diphenylcyclopropenone on the scalp once a week, and this continued throughout the approximately 24-week study.

The time point denotes: pre-sensitization, week 0. Described treatment: therapeutic diphenylcyclopropenone sensitization with weekly scalp DPC. In the original workflow: Ranging from roughly 23,224 to 700,000, TCR counts per sample had a median value of approximately 95,000. Each CDR3 protein gets one entry after TCRdb re-called the RACE reads with MiXCR. The V and J calls and clone size come from TCRdb's table, not from the authors' own analysis. There are approximately 260,000 distinct CDR3 sequences in the sample; 8.6% occur only once, and 2% to 3% lies in the top ten. The receptor was isolated from a woman between 40 and 55 years old with alopecia areata. Some clones in this sample may be carry-over from other donors' samples. Material: whole blood, obtained in connection with sensitization to the hapten diphenylcyclopropenone (DPC).

CDR3 sequence reads: CASSQDWQGSDGYTF. The CDR3 bases are TGCGCCAGCAGCCAAGATTGGCAGGGGAGCGATGGCTACACCTTC. This rearrangement joins TRBV4-3 to TRBJ1-2; tentatively, D is TRBD1 (6 bases). Trimming pared 0 bases from V and 6 bases from J, leaving 14 bases between. The CDR3 loop spans 15 amino acids. CDR1 and CDR2 from the germline V gene are LGHNA and YSLEER.